These 21 T cell receptor beta chains share one sample of origin, sequenced in a study of OX40 agonist ivuxolimab in advanced cancers. Repertoires were generated with immunoSEQ multiplex PCR, while TCRdb's copy carries only in-frame clones and drops some. The top ten clones hold 0.3% to 0.35% of a sample with approximately 91,000 clones, around 86% of them seen once. This sample comprised CD4+ or CD8+ T cells sorted from blood, obtained in a trial of the OX40 agonist ivuxolimab. Every receptor here comes from an adult with an advanced solid tumor such as melanoma, head and neck, liver or kidney cancer.

The chain links TRBV5-4 to TRBJ2-7; 10 nucleotides agree with TRBD1. The CDR3 runs 16 residues. J lost 5 bases, V lost 4 bases, and 12 bases had no gene match. Per the germline V gene, CDR1 is SGHNT and CDR2 is YYREEE (reference sequence). The CDR3 DNA sequence: TGTGCCAGCAGCCTGCCGCCCGGGACAGGGGTGAACGAGCAGTACTTC. This gives the protein CASSLPPGTGVNEQYF.

The chain links TRBV2 to TRBJ1-3, with 7 bases identical to TRBD1. CDR1 is SNHLY, CDR2 FYNNEI, per germline. This CDR3 spans 15 amino acids. V shed 6 bases and J 4 bases; nucleotides not matched to a gene: 9. CDR3 loop: CASRLQGIRGNTIYF. CDR3 DNA: TGTGCCAGCAGGTTACAGGGGATCAGAGGAAACACCATATATTTT. Full variable domain (outside the CDR3, taken from reference TRBV2 and TRBJ1-3): EPEVTQTPSHQVTQMGQEVILRCVPISNHLYFYWYRQILGQKVEFLVSFYNNEISEKSEIFDDQFSVERPDGSNFTLKIRSTKLEDSAMYFCASRLQGIRGNTIYFGEGSWLTVV.

V gene TRBV5-1 combines with J gene TRBJ2-1, with 12 bases identical to TRBD2. The trim removed 4 bases at V and 6 bases at J, leaving 11 bases unmatched. The germline V gene encodes CDR1 SGHRS and CDR2 YFSETQ. The length of the CDR3 is 17 residues. The CDR3 loop is CASSLDLAGGPSNEQFF. The CDR3 coding sequence is TGCGCCAGCAGCCTGGATCTAGCGGGGGGGCCTTCCAATGAGCAGTTCTTC. The variable domain in full, with the rest retrieved from reference TRBV5-1 and TRBJ2-1, is KAGVTQTPRYLIKTRGQQVTLSCSPISGHRSVSWYQQTPGQGLQFLFEYFSETQRNKGNFPGRFSGRQFSNSRSEMNVSTLELGDSALYLCASSLDLAGGPSNEQFFGPGTRLTVL.

The rearrangement links TRBV6-5 to TRBJ2-3, with 11 positions matching TRBD2. The CDR3 spans 16 residues. J was trimmed by 5 bases and V by 0 bases; bases with no gene match: 4. Germline values: CDR1 MNHEY, CDR2 SVGAGI. CDR3 region: CASSYSLAGARDTQYF. In DNA, the CDR3 is TGTGCCAGCAGTTACTCACTAGCGGGGGCGAGAGATACGCAGTATTTT.

This rearrangement joins TRBV29-1 to TRBJ1-4; the D is unclear. Germline V CDR1 and CDR2: SQVTM, ANQGSEA. Trimming took 5 bases from V and 8 from J, leaving 12 bases between them. CDR3 size: 12 residues. The CDR3 is CSVQRRGEKLFF. The DNA for the CDR3 is TGCAGCGTTCAGAGGAGAGGCGAAAAACTGTTTTTT.

The gene calls are TRBV5-8 and TRBJ1-1; D is perhaps TRBD1 (5 bases). Germline CDR1 SGHTS, CDR2 YDEGEE. CDR3 length: 13 residues. The V gene lost 2 bases and the J gene lost 3 bases, with 8 bases spanning the gap. The DNA for the CDR3 is TGTGCCAGCAGCTTTAGCAGGGACACTGAAGCTTTCTTT. It is translated as CASSFSRDTEAFF.

The rearrangement links TRBV5-1 to TRBJ1-1; D is perhaps TRBD1 (5 bases). CDR3 length: 14 residues. V lost 6 bases and J lost 1, with 13 bases in between. Germline CDR1 and CDR2: SGHRS and YFSETQ. The CDR3 DNA reads as TGCGCCAGCATTGAGGGGAGGGGGAACACTGAAGCTTTCTTT. Translated, it gives CASIEGRGNTEAFF.

The sample holds a few counts of this clone. V and J are TRBV6-1 and TRBJ2-2; D uncertain. Trimming left V 5 bases short and J 3 bases short, with 4 bases between. CDR3 size: 12 residues. CDR1 MNHNS and CDR2 SASEGT come from the germline V gene. The chain's CDR3 is CASSHYTGELFF. As DNA, the CDR3 is TGTGCCAGCAGTCACTACACCGGGGAGCTGTTTTTT.

This chain links TRBV19 with TRBJ2-7; 9 nucleotides line up with TRBD1. The CDR3 is 14 residues long. The V segment lost 5 bases and the J segment 4 bases; nucleotides outside the gene matches: 6. CDR1 and CDR2 from the germline V gene are LNHDA and SQIVND (reference sequence). The CDR3, as DNA: TGTGCCAGTAGTGCGGCCGGGACAGGGTACGAGCAGTACTTC. It codes for CASSAAGTGYEQYF.

V gene TRBV9 combines with J gene TRBJ2-7; maybe TRBD2 (6 bases). This CDR3 region has 15 residues. V was clipped by 5 bases and J by 3 bases, with 18 bases between them. CDR1 is SGDLS, CDR2 YYNGEE, per germline. Written as DNA, the CDR3 is TGTGCCAGCAGTCAGACCCCGGGACTGAGCTACGAGCAGTACTTC. This encodes CASSQTPGLSYEQYF.

V usage is TRBV5-5 and J usage is TRBJ2-1; a possible D gene is TRBD1 (6 bases). Trimming shortened V by 10 bases and J by 2 bases, and 16 bases separated the two germline ends. CDR1 is SGHKS, CDR2 YYEKEE, per germline (reference sequence). This CDR3 is 14 amino acids long. This chain's CDR3 is CAASRDRTYNEQFF. The CDR3 DNA is TGTGCCGCCTCCCGAGACAGGACCTACAATGAGCAGTTCTTC. The full variable domain, with the rest looked up from reference TRBV5-5 and TRBJ2-1, is DAGVTQSPTHLIKTRGQQVTLRCSPISGHKSVSWYQQVLGQGPQFIFQYYEKEERGRGNFPDRFSARQFPNYSSELNVNALLLGDSALYLCAASRDRTYNEQFFGPGTRLTVL.

The chain carries TRBV7-2 and TRBJ2-4; no firm D call. The V end was cut by 5 bases, the J end by 10 bases, with 12 bases between. The germline CDR1 and CDR2 sequences are SGHTA and FQGNSA. The CDR3 runs 12 residues. The CDR3 region has the DNA TGTGCCAGCAGCATTCGGTCACCGATTCAGTACTTC. Amino acids: CASSIRSPIQYF.

The sample holds a few counts of this clone. The chain uses TRBV5-1 and TRBJ1-1; perhaps TRBD1 as D (6 bases). Per germline, CDR1 SGHRS and CDR2 YFSETQ. The CDR3 consists of 15 residues. The V end was cut by 2 bases, the J end by 0 bases, with 11 bases between. CDR3 bases: TGCGCCAGCAGCTTAGGGGGGGTGATGAACACTGAAGCTTTCTTT. Protein product: CASSLGGVMNTEAFF.

This clone was seen a handful of times. V gene TRBV6-4 combines with J gene TRBJ2-3, with a possible D match to TRBD1 (6 bases). CDR1 and CDR2 from the germline V gene are MRHNA and SNTAGT. V was clipped by 2 bases and J by 3 bases, with 6 bases between them. The CDR3 spans 13 residues. CDR3: CASSDQGTDTQYF. The CDR3 DNA follows: TGTGCCAGCAGTGACCAGGGGACAGATACGCAGTATTTT.

This sequence joins TRBV27 and TRBJ1-2; D not resolved. V was pared by 4 bases and J by 3 bases, with 12 bases between. The CDR3 consists of 14 residues. The V gene's germline CDR1 is MNHEY and CDR2 SMNVEV (reference sequence). The CDR3 here is CASSSRNSDYGYTF. CDR3 DNA sequence: TGTGCCAGCAGTTCCCGAAATAGCGACTATGGCTACACCTTC.

A few counts support this clone. This CDR3 reads CASGLLRGSRANYGYTF. CDR3 DNA: TGTGCTAGTGGTTTGTTGCGTGGGTCCAGAGCTAACTATGGCTACACCTTC. The V and J genes are TRBV12-5 and TRBJ1-2; no definite D call. Germline V gene data show CDR1 as LGHNT and CDR2 as FRNRAP. V lost 2 bases and J 0 bases, leaving 16 bases between the germline ends. The CDR3 is 17 residues long.

The DNA for the CDR3 is TGTGCCTGGAATCGACAGTCCCGAGCTAACTATGGCTACACCTTC. As protein: CAWNRQSRANYGYTF. This rearrangement joins TRBV30 to TRBJ1-2, with D maybe TRBD1 (5 bases). Germline CDR1 is GTSNPN and CDR2 is SVGIG (reference sequence). The length of the CDR3 is 15 residues. Trimming shortened V by 4 bases and J by 0 bases, and 15 bases separated the two germline ends.

The chain couples TRBV10-3 to TRBJ1-2; 9 bases line up with TRBD1. Unmatched junction bases numbered 3, after V lost 3 bases and J lost 7 bases. The CDR3 has 13 amino acids. Germline CDR1 ENHRY, CDR2 SYGVKD. DNA of the CDR3: TGTGCCATCAGTGATGGGACAGGGATTGGCTACACCTTC. Amino acid sequence: CAISDGTGIGYTF.

This clone was seen more than once but under ten times. The chain uses TRBV2 and TRBJ1-5; no reliable D call. This CDR3 contains 14 residues. Per the germline V gene, CDR1 is SNHLY and CDR2 is FYNNEI. Trimming left V 3 bases short and J 0 bases short, with 6 bases between. CDR3 loop: CASSDRNSNQPQHF. The CDR3 coding sequence is TGTGCCAGCAGTGACAGAAATAGCAATCAGCCCCAGCATTTT.

The chain employs TRBV19 and TRBJ2-6; D is possibly TRBD1 (7 bases). The CDR3 is made up of 18 amino acids. The V gene lost 3 bases and the J gene lost 0 bases, with 15 bases spanning the gap. Germline V gene sequence: CDR1 LNHDA, CDR2 SQIVND (reference sequence). CDR3 bases: TGTGCCAGTAGTATTCGGGGGACAGACCTCTCTGGGGCCAACGTCCTGACTTTC. Translation: CASSIRGTDLSGANVLTF.

The chain employs TRBV6-4 and TRBJ2-7, with D unclear. The V and J ends lost 0 bases and 2 bases respectively, with 14 bases between them. Germline CDR1 MRHNA, CDR2 SNTAGT. The CDR3 spans 16 residues. CDR3 in amino acids: CASSDSVGKDTYEQYF. CDR3 sequence (DNA): TGTGCCAGCAGTGACTCAGTGGGGAAGGATACCTACGAGCAGTACTTC.